Listed here are 10 T cell receptor beta chains from one sample, sequenced in a study of response to subunit inactivated influenza vaccine. TCRdb reprocessed the RT-PCR reads with MiXCR, giving one entry per CDR3 protein. The sample has a few hundred thousand distinct CDR3 sequences; about a fifth are singletons. This specimen was PBMCs from blood, taken about 20 months after vaccination. The receptors shown here come from a man aged 45 to 70 who received an inactivated influenza vaccine.

This clonotype was recorded at least ten times. The rearrangement links TRBV27 to TRBJ2-2; TRBD1 matches at 9 bases. Germline V gives CDR1 MNHEY, CDR2 SMNVEV (reference sequence). With 6 bases clipped from V and 7 bases from J, the junction kept 6 bases outside the gene matches. The CDR3 totals 14 residues. CDR3 region: CASRGQGRIGELFF. The CDR3 region has the DNA TGTGCCAGCAGGGGACAGGGAAGGATCGGGGAGCTGTTTTTT.

This clonotype was found a few times. This chain joins TRBV2 and TRBJ2-7; TRBD2 might be the D (5 bases). This CDR3 has 14 residues. Between the trimmed V and J ends, which lost 6 bases and 4 bases, there was a span of 16 bases. Germline assignment: CDR1 SNHLY and CDR2 FYNNEI. The CDR3 sequence: CASSLGKGAYEQYF. CDR3 nucleotide sequence: TGTGCCAGCAGCCTCGGAAAGGGAGCTTACGAGCAGTACTTC.

This clonotype was counted between two and nine times. This chain links TRBV28 with TRBJ2-3, with 8 bases identical to TRBD1. Germline V gene lookup returns CDR1 MDHEN and CDR2 SYDVKM. Germline trimming cut 3 bases from V and 3 bases from J; bases unmatched to any gene: 5. The CDR3 runs 15 residues. The chain's CDR3 is CASSFDRGRTDTQYF. DNA of the CDR3: TGTGCCAGCAGTTTCGACAGGGGTAGGACAGATACGCAGTATTTT. The variable domain in full, completed from reference TRBV28 and TRBJ2-3, reads DVKVTQSSRYLVKRTGEKVFLECVQDMDHENMFWYRQDPGLGLRLIYFSYDVKMKEKGDIPEGYSVSREKKERFSLILESASTNQTSMYLCASSFDRGRTDTQYFGPGTRLTVL.

This clonotype was recorded a few times. The J gene is TRBJ1-5, the V gene TRBV6-1; 8 nucleotides align to TRBD1. This CDR3 comprises 19 residues. Germline loops: CDR1 MNHNS, CDR2 SASEGT. V was clipped by 5 bases and J by 0 bases; unmatched bases: 15. Here the CDR3 reads CASSPWTGPPQYSNQPQHF. The CDR3 DNA reads TGTGCCAGCAGTCCTTGGACAGGGCCCCCTCAATATAGCAATCAGCCCCAGCATTTT.

This clonotype was seen a few times. The chain uses TRBV19 and TRBJ2-1, with 7 bases lining up with TRBD2. This CDR3 is 17 amino acids long. Per germline, CDR1 LNHDA and CDR2 SQIVND (reference sequence). V gave up 4 bases and J gave up 1 base; unmatched junction bases: 10. In DNA form, the CDR3 reads TGTGCCAGTAGTAGACGGGGTGTGGGGGGGTCCTACAATGAGCAGTTCTTC. Translation gives CASSRRGVGGSYNEQFF. Complete variable domain (other parts from reference TRBV19 and TRBJ2-1): DGGITQSPKYLFRKEGQNVTLSCEQNLNHDAMYWYRQDPGQGLRLIYYSQIVNDFQKGDIAEGYSVSREKKESFPLTVTSAQKNPTAFYLCASSRRGVGGSYNEQFFGPGTRLTVL.

The chain couples TRBV10-3 to TRBJ1-5, with TRBD1 matching over 7 bases. V was pared by 3 bases and J by 7 bases, with 15 bases of the junction left unmatched. Germline-derived CDR1 and CDR2 are ENHRY and SYGVKD. The CDR3 extends over 17 amino acids. CDR3 in amino acids: CAISESKDRTLIQPQHF. Written as DNA, the CDR3 is TGTGCCATCAGTGAATCTAAGGACAGGACGCTTATCCAGCCCCAGCATTTT.

The chain is built from TRBV20-1 and TRBJ2-2; D is ambiguous. The CDR3 is made up of 15 amino acids. Germline V CDR1 and CDR2: DFQATT, SNEGSKA (reference sequence). Trimming removed 3 bases at V and 1 base at J, with 12 bases between. The CDR3 region has the DNA TGCAGTGCTAGTAACGTCGACCTGAACACCGGGGAGCTGTTTTTT. It translates to CSASNVDLNTGELFF.

The chain recombines TRBV10-3 with TRBJ2-3; TRBD2 matches at 10 bases. Germline-derived CDR1 and CDR2 are ENHRY and SYGVKD. V was pared by 2 bases and J by 2 bases, with 13 bases of the junction left unmatched. The CDR3 totals 19 residues. For the CDR3, the DNA is TGTGCCATCAGTGAGGTGGCTAGCGGGAGAAGCCACCTCACAGATACGCAGTATTTT. It encodes CAISEVASGRSHLTDTQYF.

The chain carries TRBV5-5 and TRBJ2-1, with TRBD1 matching 10 bases. Germline V gene sequence: CDR1 SGHKS, CDR2 YYEKEE (reference sequence). CDR3 length equals 18 residues. Trimming removed 6 bases from V and 4 bases from J; junction bases left unmatched: 16. Written as DNA, the CDR3 is TGTGCCAGCACCCCCGGGGGACAGGGGACACTATATTACAATGAGCAGTTCTTC. Translation: CASTPGGQGTLYYNEQFF.

Comments on this clonotype: One end of the junction fails to match germline, which may point to a read error. V is TRBV28 and J is TRBJ1-4; D unresolved. Germline lookup yields CDR1 MDHEN and CDR2 SYDVKM. This CDR3 region has 16 residues. For the CDR3, the DNA is TGTGCCAGCAGCTCGGCTAGCCCATTATACAATGAAGAACTGTTTTTT. Protein: CASSSASPLYNEELFF.